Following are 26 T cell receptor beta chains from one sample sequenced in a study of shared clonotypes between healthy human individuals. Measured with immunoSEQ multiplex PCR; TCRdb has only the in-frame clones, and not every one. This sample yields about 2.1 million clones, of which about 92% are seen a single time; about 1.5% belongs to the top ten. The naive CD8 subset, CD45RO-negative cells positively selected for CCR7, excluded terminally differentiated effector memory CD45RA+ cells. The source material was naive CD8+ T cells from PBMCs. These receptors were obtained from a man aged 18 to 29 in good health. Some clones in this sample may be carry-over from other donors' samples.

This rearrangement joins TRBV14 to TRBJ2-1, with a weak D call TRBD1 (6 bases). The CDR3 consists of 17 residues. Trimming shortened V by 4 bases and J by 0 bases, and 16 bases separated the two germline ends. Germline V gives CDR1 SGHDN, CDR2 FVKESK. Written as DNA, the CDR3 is TGTGCCAGCAGCCCTTCCCCGAGGACAGCCTCCTACAATGAGCAGTTCTTC. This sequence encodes CASSPSPRTASYNEQFF. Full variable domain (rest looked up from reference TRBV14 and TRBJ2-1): EAGVTQFPSHSVIEKGQTVTLRCDPISGHDNLYWYRRVMGKEIKFLLHFVKESKQDESGMPNNRFLAERTGGTYSTLKVQPAELEDSGVYFCASSPSPRTASYNEQFFGPGTRLTVL.

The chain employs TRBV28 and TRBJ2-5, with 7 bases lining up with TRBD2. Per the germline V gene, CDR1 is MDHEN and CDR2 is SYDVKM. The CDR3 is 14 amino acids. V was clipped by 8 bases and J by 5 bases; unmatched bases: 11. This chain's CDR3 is CASRSAGVGETQYF. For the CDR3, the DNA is TGTGCCAGCCGGTCCGCGGGAGTGGGTGAGACCCAGTACTTC.

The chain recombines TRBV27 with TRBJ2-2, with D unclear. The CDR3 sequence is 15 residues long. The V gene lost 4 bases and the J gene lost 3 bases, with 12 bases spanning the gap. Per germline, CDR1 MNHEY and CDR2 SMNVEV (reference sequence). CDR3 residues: CASSWRGADTGELFF. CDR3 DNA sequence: TGTGCCAGCAGTTGGAGAGGCGCGGACACCGGGGAGCTGTTTTTT.

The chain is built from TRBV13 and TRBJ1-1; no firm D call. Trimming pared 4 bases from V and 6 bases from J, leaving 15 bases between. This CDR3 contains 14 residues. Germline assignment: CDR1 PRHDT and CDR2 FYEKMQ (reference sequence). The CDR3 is CASSSTSGRAEAFF. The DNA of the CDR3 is TGTGCCAGCAGCTCTACCTCCGGGAGGGCTGAAGCTTTCTTT.

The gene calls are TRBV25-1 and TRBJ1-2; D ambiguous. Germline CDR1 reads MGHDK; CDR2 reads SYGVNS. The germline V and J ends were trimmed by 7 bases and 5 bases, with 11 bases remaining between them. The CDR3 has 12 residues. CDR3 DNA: TGTGCCAGCAACTCTCCGGGGTATGGCTACACCTTC. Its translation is CASNSPGYGYTF.

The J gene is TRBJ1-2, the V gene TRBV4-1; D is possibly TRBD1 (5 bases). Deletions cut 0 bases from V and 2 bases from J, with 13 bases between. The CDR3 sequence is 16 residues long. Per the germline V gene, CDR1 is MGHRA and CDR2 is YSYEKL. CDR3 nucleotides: TGCGCCAGCAGCCAAGATTGGATAGCAGGGAACTATGGCTACACCTTC. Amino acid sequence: CASSQDWIAGNYGYTF.

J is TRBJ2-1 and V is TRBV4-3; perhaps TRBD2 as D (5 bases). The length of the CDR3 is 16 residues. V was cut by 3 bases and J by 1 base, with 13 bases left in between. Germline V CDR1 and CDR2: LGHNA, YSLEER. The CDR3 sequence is CASSHLLRDSYNEQFF. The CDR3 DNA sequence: TGCGCCAGCAGCCATCTTCTCCGGGATTCCTACAATGAGCAGTTCTTC.

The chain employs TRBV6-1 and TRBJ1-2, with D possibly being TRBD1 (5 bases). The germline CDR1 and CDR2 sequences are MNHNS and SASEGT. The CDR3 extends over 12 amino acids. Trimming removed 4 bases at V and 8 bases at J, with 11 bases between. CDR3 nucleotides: TGTGCCAGCAGTGTAAGAGGGGCGGGCTACACCTTC. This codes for CASSVRGAGYTF.

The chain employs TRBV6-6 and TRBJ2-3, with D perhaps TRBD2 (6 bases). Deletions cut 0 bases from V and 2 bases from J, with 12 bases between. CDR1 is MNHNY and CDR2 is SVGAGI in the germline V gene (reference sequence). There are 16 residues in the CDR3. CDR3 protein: CASSYSEGIYTDTQYF. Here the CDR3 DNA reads TGTGCCAGCAGTTACTCGGAGGGGATATACACAGATACGCAGTATTTT.

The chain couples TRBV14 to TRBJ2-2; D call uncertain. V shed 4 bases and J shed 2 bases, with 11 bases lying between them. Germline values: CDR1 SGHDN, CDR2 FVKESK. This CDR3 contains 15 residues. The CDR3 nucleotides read TGTGCCAGCAGCCGGGATTCCTATAACACCGGGGAGCTGTTTTTT. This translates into CASSRDSYNTGELFF.

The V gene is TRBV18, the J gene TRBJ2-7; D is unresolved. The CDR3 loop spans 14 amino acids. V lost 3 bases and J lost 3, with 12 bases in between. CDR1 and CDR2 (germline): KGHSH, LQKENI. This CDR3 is CASSPPETHYEQYF. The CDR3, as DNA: TGTGCCAGCTCACCCCCAGAGACACACTACGAGCAGTACTTC.

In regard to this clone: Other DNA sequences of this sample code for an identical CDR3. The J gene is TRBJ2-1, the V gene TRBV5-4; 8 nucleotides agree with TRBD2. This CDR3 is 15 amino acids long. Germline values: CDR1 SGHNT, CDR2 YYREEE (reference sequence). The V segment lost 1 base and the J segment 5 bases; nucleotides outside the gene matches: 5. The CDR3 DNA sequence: TGTGCCAGCAGCTTGAAGCGGGAGAGGGACAATGAGCAGTTCTTC. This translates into CASSLKRERDNEQFF.

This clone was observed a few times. CDR3 loop: CASRGYGNTEAFF. CDR3 in DNA: TGTGCCAGCAGGGGCTACGGGAACACTGAAGCTTTCTTT. J is TRBJ1-1 and V is TRBV6-5, with D hard to call. CDR1 and CDR2 (germline): MNHEY, SVGAGI. Trimming pared 6 bases from V and 1 base from J, leaving 9 bases between. The CDR3 spans 13 residues.

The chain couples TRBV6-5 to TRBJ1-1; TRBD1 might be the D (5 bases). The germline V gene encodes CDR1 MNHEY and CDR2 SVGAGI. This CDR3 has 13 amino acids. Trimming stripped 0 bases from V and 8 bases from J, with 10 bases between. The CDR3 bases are TGTGCCAGCAGTTACTCTCAGGGCCAAGAAGCTTTCTTT. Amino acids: CASSYSQGQEAFF.

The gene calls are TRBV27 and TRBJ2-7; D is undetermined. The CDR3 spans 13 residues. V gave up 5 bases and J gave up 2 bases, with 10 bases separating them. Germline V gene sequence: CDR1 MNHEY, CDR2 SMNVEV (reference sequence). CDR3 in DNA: TGTGCCAGCAGTAATCCTGCTACCTACGAGCAGTACTTC. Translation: CASSNPATYEQYF.

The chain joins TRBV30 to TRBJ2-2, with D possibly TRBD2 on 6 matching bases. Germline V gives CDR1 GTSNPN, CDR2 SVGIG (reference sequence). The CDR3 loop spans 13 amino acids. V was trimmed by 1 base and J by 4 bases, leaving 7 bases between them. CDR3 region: CAWSEGLTGELFF. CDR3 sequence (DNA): TGTGCCTGGAGTGAGGGACTCACCGGGGAGCTGTTTTTT.

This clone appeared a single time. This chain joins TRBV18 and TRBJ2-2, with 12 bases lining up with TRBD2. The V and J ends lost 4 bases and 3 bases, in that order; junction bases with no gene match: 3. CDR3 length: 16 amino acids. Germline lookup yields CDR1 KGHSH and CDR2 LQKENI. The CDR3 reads CASSLPSGRDTGELFF. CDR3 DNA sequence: TGTGCCAGCTCACTCCCTAGCGGGAGGGACACCGGGGAGCTGTTTTTT.

The CDR3 reads CASSLAGGRGEQFF. CDR3 coding DNA: TGTGCCAGTAGTCTAGCGGGAGGCAGAGGGGAGCAGTTCTTC. The V and J genes are TRBV19 and TRBJ2-1, with TRBD2 matching over 11 bases. J was trimmed by 10 bases and V by 5 bases; bases with no gene match: 7. Per germline, CDR1 LNHDA and CDR2 SQIVND (reference sequence). The CDR3 contains 14 residues.

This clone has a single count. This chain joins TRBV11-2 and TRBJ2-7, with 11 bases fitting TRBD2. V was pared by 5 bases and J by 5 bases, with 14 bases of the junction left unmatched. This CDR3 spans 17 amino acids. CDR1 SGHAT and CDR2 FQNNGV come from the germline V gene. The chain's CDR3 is CASSTNLAGGPPHEQYF. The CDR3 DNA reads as TGTGCCAGCAGCACCAATCTAGCGGGAGGCCCCCCCCACGAGCAGTACTTC.

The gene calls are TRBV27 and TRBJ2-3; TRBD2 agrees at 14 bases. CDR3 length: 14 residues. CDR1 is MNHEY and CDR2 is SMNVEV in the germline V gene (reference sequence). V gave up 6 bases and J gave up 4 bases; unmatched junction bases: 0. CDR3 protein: CASRGLAGADTQYF. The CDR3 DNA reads TGTGCCAGCAGGGGACTAGCGGGAGCAGATACGCAGTATTTT.

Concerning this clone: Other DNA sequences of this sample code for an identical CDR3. CDR3 sequence (DNA): TGTGCCAGCAGCGTAGTTCCAGGCTACGAGCAGTACTTC. Its protein product is CASSVVPGYEQYF. The chain has TRBV9 and TRBJ2-7; D is uncertain. V lost 0 bases to trimming and J lost 3 bases, with 7 bases between them. This CDR3 comprises 13 residues. In germline, CDR1 is SGDLS, CDR2 YYNGEE.

The CDR3 sequence is CASSTWGVNEQFF. CDR3 DNA: TGTGCCAGCAGCACCTGGGGGGTCAATGAGCAGTTCTTC. V is TRBV14 and J is TRBJ2-1, with D perhaps TRBD2 (6 bases). Germline V gene lookup returns CDR1 SGHDN and CDR2 FVKESK. The CDR3 consists of 13 residues. Trimming took 5 bases from V and 6 from J, leaving 11 bases between them.

The CDR3 bases are TGTGCCAGTAGTATAGTTGGGGGCAGATATAGCAATCAGCCCCAGCATTTT. This encodes CASSIVGGRYSNQPQHF. The chain is built from TRBV19 and TRBJ1-5, with D tentatively TRBD1 (6 bases). The length of the CDR3 is 17 residues. CDR1 and CDR2 from the germline V gene are LNHDA and SQIVND (reference sequence). V was cut by 1 base and J by 0 bases, with 13 bases left in between.

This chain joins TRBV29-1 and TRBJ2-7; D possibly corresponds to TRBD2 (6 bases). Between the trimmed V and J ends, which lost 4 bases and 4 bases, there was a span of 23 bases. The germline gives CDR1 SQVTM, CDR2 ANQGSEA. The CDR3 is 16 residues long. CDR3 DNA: TGCAGCGTTGTCCCCTCCTCGGCGGGGACCAAATACGAGCAGTACTTC. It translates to CSVVPSSAGTKYEQYF.

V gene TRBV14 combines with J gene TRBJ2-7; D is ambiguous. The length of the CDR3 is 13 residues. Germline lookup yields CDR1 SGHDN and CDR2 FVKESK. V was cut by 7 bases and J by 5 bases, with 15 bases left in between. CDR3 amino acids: CASKHWVNDEQYF. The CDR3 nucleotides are TGTGCCAGCAAACATTGGGTAAATGACGAGCAGTACTTC.

The CDR3 DNA reads TGTGCCACCACGAAACAAACAAGGGGTTCACCCCTCCACTTT. Residues: CATTKQTRGSPLHF. V and J are TRBV7-9 and TRBJ1-6; a possible D gene is TRBD1 (5 bases). Germline values: CDR1 SEHNR, CDR2 FQNEAQ (reference sequence). This CDR3 spans 14 amino acids. The V gene lost 10 bases and the J gene lost 9 bases, with 19 bases spanning the gap.